This T cell receptor (beta chain) comes out of a study of T cell repertoires in cytomegalovirus infection. Study-level points and caveats: What dominated the ex vivo response were HLA-C-restricted CMV-specific TCR beta clonotypes.

From the reads, TCRdb called clonotypes with MiXCR, one entry per CDR3 protein. The profile shows about 570,000 distinct CDR3 sequences, roughly 43% of them singletons. This clonotype came up a few times. The antigen remains unidentified. This CDR3 is 15 amino acids long. Trimming took off 2 bases at V and 9 bases at J, with 17 bases between the two ends. Germline CDR1 and CDR2: MDHEN and SYDVKM. Sample: cultured PBMCs, taken from culture after CMV antigen stimulation. V is TRBV28 and J is TRBJ2-1; D is undetermined. The sequence came from a human donor in good health (CMV status not recorded). Some clones in this sample may be carry-over from other donors' samples. As DNA, the CDR3 is TGTGCCAGCAGTTTACCGGCCGGCGGATTGGGTGAGCAGTTCTTC. Its translation is CASSLPAGGLGEQFF.